This T cell receptor beta chain was captured in a study of Ad26.COV2.S vaccination and SARS-CoV-2 variants. Study-wide points: Substantial response breadth was reportedly seen for spike-specific CD8+ and CD4+ T cells after vaccination.

Measured with immunoSEQ multiplex PCR; TCRdb has only the in-frame clones, and not every one. This sample has about 470,000 clones; about 90% occur once, and the top ten carry approximately 4.5%. Documented treatment: some 20 received Ad26.COV2.S at low or high dose, single or two shots; a few received placebo; per-sample allocation not given. Specimens were obtained on day 63 following the first vaccine or placebo injection. Note on this clone: Its antigen remains unknown.

This receptor was identified in a person between 18 and 65 years old who received the Ad26.COV2.S COVID-19 vaccine or a placebo. Material: peripheral blood, obtained in a trial of Ad26.COV2.S vaccine versus placebo.

The CDR3 is CASSQSAGLSNTGELFF. The CDR3, as DNA: TGCGCCAGCAGTCAATCAGCGGGACTCTCGAACACCGGGGAGCTGTTTTTT. This chain connects TRBV23-1 to TRBJ2-2; 7 nucleotides line up with TRBD2. TRBV23-1 is labeled an ORF, and its function is uncertain. J was trimmed by 0 bases and V by 0 bases; bases with no gene match: 4. This CDR3 comprises 17 residues.